This entry lists 26 T cell receptor beta chains sequenced from one sample in a study of cytotoxic CD8 clonotypes in ibrutinib-treated CLL. Assay: immunoSEQ multiplex PCR; the TCRdb copy retains only in-frame clones and omits some. The profile shows roughly 150,000 clones, roughly 77% of them singletons. This material consisted of PBMCs, taken after 12 months of ibrutinib treatment. These receptors all stem from a human donor with chronic lymphocytic leukemia.

The chain combines TRBV7-3 with TRBJ2-2; no clear D gene. This CDR3 spans 14 amino acids. Germline loops: CDR1 SGHTA, CDR2 FQGTGA. V was pared by 2 bases and J by 1 base, with 5 bases between. This CDR3 reads CASSLAVNTGELFF. The CDR3 DNA reads TGTGCCAGCAGCTTAGCGGTGAACACCGGGGAGCTGTTTTTT.

The V call is TRBV7-8, the J call TRBJ2-7, with D unclear. There are 16 residues in the CDR3. Per germline, CDR1 SGHVS and CDR2 FQNEAQ. Trimming took off 0 bases at V and 3 bases at J, with 15 bases between the two ends. The CDR3 here is CASSLAVPETGYEQYF. In nucleotides, the CDR3 is TGTGCCAGCAGCTTAGCAGTCCCGGAAACGGGCTACGAGCAGTACTTC.

The chain recombines TRBV5-1 with TRBJ2-5; 12 nucleotides align to TRBD2. The CDR3 extends over 17 amino acids. Germline V lookup: CDR1 SGHRS, CDR2 YFSETQ. The J segment lost 3 bases and the V segment lost 5 bases, leaving 11 bases of the junction unmatched. The CDR3 DNA reads TGCGCCAGCAGACGTCTGCTCCGGACTAGCGGGGAAGAGACCCAGTACTTC. Translated, it gives CASRRLLRTSGEETQYF.

The chain has TRBV6-5 and TRBJ2-1, with TRBD1 matching 7 bases. Germline CDR1 reads MNHEY; CDR2 reads SVGAGI. V lost 4 bases, J lost 10 bases, and 10 bases stayed unmatched. The length of the CDR3 is 14 residues. The CDR3 DNA follows: TGTGCCAGCAGTTCTCGGAGAGGGGGCCGGGAGCAGTTCTTC. Its translation is CASSSRRGGREQFF.

The chain has TRBV5-4 and TRBJ2-7, with TRBD2 identical over 7 bases. Germline V gives CDR1 SGHNT, CDR2 YYREEE (reference sequence). V dropped 4 bases and J dropped 3; count of bases not matched to a gene: 4. CDR3 size: 13 residues. For the CDR3, the DNA is TGTGCCAGCAGCCCAGGACTAGTCTACGAGCAGTACTTC. This sequence encodes CASSPGLVYEQYF. Full variable domain (outside the CDR3, taken from reference TRBV5-4 and TRBJ2-7): ETGVTQSPTHLIKTRGQQVTLRCSSQSGHNTVSWYQQALGQGPQFIFQYYREEENGRGNFPPRFSGLQFPNYSSELNVNALELDDSALYLCASSPGLVYEQYFGPGTRLTVT.

In its sample, this clone was seen once. CDR3 in DNA: TGTGCCAGCAGTTCACAAGGGACCATCGCTGGAAACACCATATATTTT. The encoded protein is CASSSQGTIAGNTIYF. The chain uses TRBV28 and TRBJ1-3; maybe TRBD1 (5 bases). This CDR3 contains 16 residues. Between the trimmed V and J ends, which lost 4 bases and 2 bases, there was a span of 15 bases. The germline V gene encodes CDR1 MDHEN and CDR2 SYDVKM.

This clone was counted between two and nine times. The CDR3 here is CASNRHGRMNTEAFF. The CDR3, as DNA: TGTGCCAGCAATCGGCACGGCAGGATGAACACTGAAGCTTTCTTT. The chain combines TRBV9 with TRBJ1-1; D remains ambiguous. The V end lost 6 bases, the J end lost 0 bases, and 15 bases lay between the germline ends. Germline loops: CDR1 SGDLS, CDR2 YYNGEE. The CDR3 is 15 residues long.

The chain is built from TRBV6-5 and TRBJ1-2; D remains unclear. Germline V lookup: CDR1 MNHEY, CDR2 SVGAGI. Trimming cost V 6 bases and J 4 bases, with 12 bases left between them. CDR3 size: 13 residues. The CDR3 region is CASSLTESYGYTF. The CDR3, as DNA: TGTGCCAGCAGCTTAACAGAATCCTATGGCTACACCTTC.

A few counts support this clone. The J gene is TRBJ1-2, the V gene TRBV10-3; maybe TRBD1 (5 bases). Germline CDR1 is ENHRY and CDR2 is SYGVKD. This CDR3 spans 12 amino acids. Trimming stripped 3 bases from V and 13 bases from J, with 15 bases between. CDR3 residues: CAISDNNYGGTF. The CDR3 DNA reads as TGTGCCATCAGTGATAACAACTATGGGGGCACCTTC.

This sequence joins TRBV7-8 and TRBJ1-5, with D possibly TRBD1 on 6 matching bases. In germline, CDR1 is SGHVS, CDR2 FQNEAQ. V was cut by 5 bases and J by 2 bases, with 16 bases left in between. This CDR3 contains 16 residues. The CDR3 sequence is CASSPDRGAGNQPQHF. Here the CDR3 DNA reads TGTGCCAGCAGCCCTGACCGGGGGGCGGGCAATCAGCCCCAGCATTTT.

The chain recombines TRBV7-2 with TRBJ1-6, with 8 bases that match TRBD1. J lost 7 bases, V lost 5 bases, and 16 bases had no gene match. From germline, CDR1 is SGHTA and CDR2 FQGNSA. The CDR3 is 18 residues long. The CDR3 is CASSSPRDRWQMNSPLHF. Written as DNA, the CDR3 is TGTGCCAGCAGCAGCCCTAGGGACAGGTGGCAGATGAATTCACCCCTCCACTTT.

This chain joins TRBV28 and TRBJ2-2; 10 positions match TRBD2. The V segment lost 5 bases and the J segment 3 bases; nucleotides outside the gene matches: 12. This CDR3 comprises 18 residues. Per the germline V gene, CDR1 is MDHEN and CDR2 is SYDVKM. CDR3 in DNA: TGTGCCAGCAGTCCCCTATTCCGGACTAGCGGATACACCGGGGAGCTGTTTTTT. It codes for CASSPLFRTSGYTGELFF.

The chain couples TRBV7-9 to TRBJ1-1; unclear D gene. Germline CDR1 SEHNR, CDR2 FQNEAQ (reference sequence). This CDR3 is 15 amino acids long. Trimming took 0 bases from V and 4 from J, leaving 12 bases between them. CDR3 in DNA: TGTGCCAGCAGCTTAGCGTCCGGAGCCCCCACTGAAGCTTTCTTT. As protein: CASSLASGAPTEAFF.

The J gene is TRBJ2-4, the V gene TRBV21-1; TRBD2 reflects the table's D call only, with no check against the DNA. TRBV21-1 has pseudogene status. The CDR3 sequence is 16 residues long. The CDR3 DNA reads TGTGCCAGCAGCAAAGGGAGGGGATTTGCCAAAAACATTCAGTACTTC. Its translation is CASSKGRGFAKNIQYF.

The V call is TRBV5-4, the J call TRBJ1-4; TRBD1 matches at 9 bases. The CDR3 length is 16 residues. Germline-derived CDR1 and CDR2 are SGHNT and YYREEE (reference sequence). Trimming removed 3 bases from V and 5 bases from J; junction bases left unmatched: 8. DNA of the CDR3: TGTGCCAGCAGCTCTGATCCCACAGGGGGCAATGAAAAACTGTTTTTT. It encodes CASSSDPTGGNEKLFF. Based on the CDR3 plus reference TRBV5-4 and TRBJ1-4, the full variable domain is ETGVTQSPTHLIKTRGQQVTLRCSSQSGHNTVSWYQQALGQGPQFIFQYYREEENGRGNFPPRFSGLQFPNYSSELNVNALELDDSALYLCASSSDPTGGNEKLFFGSGTQLSVL.

This clone has just one count. The chain couples TRBV29-1 to TRBJ1-2; D uncertain. Per germline, CDR1 SQVTM and CDR2 ANQGSEA. The CDR3 has 11 residues. V gave up 8 bases and J gave up 2 bases, with 9 bases separating them. The CDR3 nucleotides are TGCAGCACGGACGGGAACTATGGCTACACCTTC. Translating gives CSTDGNYGYTF.

The chain recombines TRBV2 with TRBJ1-2, with D possibly TRBD1 on 5 matching bases. Trimming took off 4 bases at V and 4 bases at J, with 19 bases between the two ends. Germline CDR1 and CDR2: SNHLY and FYNNEI. There are 16 residues in the CDR3. DNA for the CDR3: TGTGCCAGCAGTGGGCATTCGGGGCCTTTCAGCTATGGCTACACCTTC. Its protein is CASSGHSGPFSYGYTF.

Remarks on this clone: Germline is not matched at one junction end, which may reflect a read error. Other DNA variants within this sample encode the same CDR3. V is TRBV11-2 and J is TRBJ1-6; D gene unclear. CDR3 size: 14 residues. Germline V gene lookup returns CDR1 SGHAT and CDR2 FQNNGV. CDR3 residues: CASSQDLEGSPLHF. DNA for the CDR3: TGCGCCAGCAGCCAAGATCTGGAGGGTTCACCCCTCCACTTT.

The chain combines TRBV7-3 with TRBJ1-6, with unresolved D. The V and J ends lost 5 bases and 3 bases respectively, with 20 bases between them. The CDR3 has 18 residues. The germline V gene encodes CDR1 SGHTA and CDR2 FQGTGA. The CDR3 DNA follows: TGTGCCAGCAGCCAAACTATGGCAACGGCAGACTATAATTCACCCCTCCACTTT. Its translation: CASSQTMATADYNSPLHF.

In DNA form, the CDR3 reads TGTGCCAGCAGCTTCGACGGGACAGGGGTCTACGAGCAGTACTTC. This sequence encodes CASSFDGTGVYEQYF. This sequence joins TRBV7-3 and TRBJ2-7; 10 bases fit TRBD1. The trim removed 3 bases at V and 3 bases at J, leaving 5 bases unmatched. The CDR3 is 15 residues long. In germline, CDR1 is SGHTA, CDR2 FQGTGA.

This clone was detected only a few times. The J gene is TRBJ2-7, the V gene TRBV28; no clear D. With 2 bases removed from V and 1 base from J, the gap between germline ends came to 6 bases. The CDR3 is 13 amino acids. Germline assignment: CDR1 MDHEN and CDR2 SYDVKM. CDR3 in DNA: TGTGCCAGCAGTTTAACGGGTTCCTACGAGCAGTACTTC. Protein product: CASSLTGSYEQYF.

V gene TRBV6-6 combines with J gene TRBJ1-1; D possibly corresponds to TRBD1 (6 bases). The ends were cut back, 2 bases at V and 3 bases at J, with 16 bases in the middle. The length of the CDR3 is 16 residues. Looked up from germline, CDR1 is MNHNY and CDR2 is SVGAGI (reference sequence). The CDR3 DNA sequence: TGTGCCAGCAGTTACGGTTGGGGGCGATTGGACACTGAAGCTTTCTTT. Protein product: CASSYGWGRLDTEAFF.

The sample holds a few counts of this clone. The chain links TRBV19 to TRBJ2-7; D may be TRBD2 (6 bases). The V end was cut by 6 bases, the J end by 0 bases, with 15 bases between. This CDR3 region has 15 residues. Germline V gives CDR1 LNHDA, CDR2 SQIVND (reference sequence). The CDR3 sequence is CASRIGAGGSYEQYF. The CDR3 nucleotides read TGTGCCAGTAGGATCGGGGCCGGGGGCTCCTACGAGCAGTACTTC.

The chain combines TRBV19 with TRBJ1-2; 9 bases agree with TRBD1. CDR3 length: 17 amino acids. Trimming at V came to 4 bases and at J to 5 bases, leaving 14 bases not matched to a gene. Germline V gene data show CDR1 as LNHDA and CDR2 as SQIVND (reference sequence). CDR3 protein: CASSTSGQGEGRYGYTF. CDR3 bases: TGTGCCAGTAGTACCTCGGGACAGGGAGAGGGGCGATATGGCTACACCTTC.

The chain is built from TRBV4-3 and TRBJ2-7, with D tentatively TRBD1 (6 bases). The germline gives CDR1 LGHNA, CDR2 YSLEER. This CDR3 region has 13 residues. V was clipped by 2 bases and J by 3 bases, with 8 bases between them. The CDR3 coding sequence is TGCGCCAGCAGCCAAACACAGGGCTACGAGCAGTACTTC. This sequence encodes CASSQTQGYEQYF.

This clone appeared a few times. The chain has TRBV5-5 and TRBJ1-2; 10 positions agree with TRBD1. Germline values: CDR1 SGHKS, CDR2 YYEKEE (reference sequence). The CDR3 has 14 amino acids. J lost 7 bases, V lost 1 base, and 4 bases had no gene match. CDR3 amino acids: CASSLWDRGGGYTF. CDR3 in DNA: TGTGCCAGCAGCTTGTGGGACAGGGGCGGTGGCTACACCTTC.